Listed below are T cell receptor beta chains from one sample, sequenced in a study of graft-versus-host responses after intestinal transplantation. Sequencing used immunoSEQ multiplex PCR; TCRdb keeps in-frame clones, though not all of them. The table includes roughly 40,000 clones, about 91% detected once. The sample consisted of PBMCs, taken 524 days after transplant. These receptors all stem from a human patient who received an intestinal transplant, so some T cells may come from the graft donor. Both conserved end residues are part of each CDR3. D genes are given only for firm matches. Clone sizes are given selectively: once, few, many, or a class where the clone is expanded.

v_call: TRBV19
clone_size: once
j_call: TRBJ1-1
d_call: TRBD1
cdr3_aa: CASSIDGTGDTEAFF
cdr3_nt: TGTGCCAGTAGTATAGATGGGACAGGGGACACTGAAGCTTTCTTT

v_call: TRBV5-1
clone_size: -
j_call: TRBJ2-6
d_call: -
cdr3_aa: CASRRAGSGANVLTF
cdr3_nt: TGCGCCAGCAGACGGGCGGGATCTGGGGCCAACGTCCTGACTTTC

v_call: TRBV7-9
clone_size: -
j_call: TRBJ2-2
d_call: TRBD2
cdr3_aa: CASSPGLVDTGELFF
cdr3_nt: TGTGCCAGCAGCCCGGGACTAGTGGACACCGGGGAGCTGTTTTTT

v_call: TRBV9
clone_size: -
j_call: TRBJ2-7
d_call: TRBD1
cdr3_aa: CASSVGRDRAHEQYF
cdr3_nt: TGTGCCAGCAGCGTAGGGAGGGACAGGGCCCACGAGCAGTACTTC

v_call: TRBV6-4
clone_size: few
j_call: TRBJ2-3
d_call: -
cdr3_aa: CASSDTPIDTQYF
cdr3_nt: TGTGCCAGCAGTGACACCCCGATAGATACGCAGTATTTT

v_call: TRBV9
clone_size: -
j_call: TRBJ2-2
d_call: TRBD1
cdr3_aa: CASSVGRQGVTGELFF
cdr3_nt: TGTGCCAGCAGCGTAGGTCGACAGGGTGTAACCGGGGAGCTGTTTTTT

v_call: TRBV13
clone_size: -
j_call: TRBJ2-1
d_call: -
cdr3_aa: CASSLVAEGSYNEQFF
cdr3_nt: TGTGCCAGCAGCTTAGTGGCGGAAGGCTCCTACAATGAGCAGTTCTTC

v_call: TRBV9
clone_size: -
j_call: TRBJ2-5
d_call: TRBD2
cdr3_aa: CASSVGGGSGRAGETQYF
cdr3_nt: TGTGCCAGCAGCGTAGGAGGGGGTAGCGGGAGGGCCGGTGAGACCCAGTACTTC

v_call: TRBV6-5
clone_size: -
j_call: TRBJ2-7
d_call: TRBD2
cdr3_aa: CASSWAGASYEQYF
cdr3_nt: TGTGCCAGCAGTTGGGCGGGAGCTAGCTACGAGCAGTACTTC

v_call: TRBV2
clone_size: -
j_call: TRBJ1-4
d_call: TRBD1
cdr3_aa: CASSVGQGRLFF
cdr3_nt: TGTGCCAGCAGCGTAGGACAGGGGAGACTGTTTTTT

v_call: TRBV28
clone_size: -
j_call: TRBJ1-1
d_call: -
cdr3_aa: CASSSLRLNTEAFF
cdr3_nt: TGTGCCAGCAGTTCGCTTCGGCTGAACACTGAAGCTTTCTTT

v_call: TRBV15
clone_size: -
j_call: TRBJ2-2
d_call: TRBD1
cdr3_aa: CATSRARQGGGELFF
cdr3_nt: TGTGCCACCAGCAGAGCGAGACAGGGTGGCGGGGAGCTGTTTTTT

v_call: TRBV7-3
clone_size: -
j_call: TRBJ2-7
d_call: TRBD2
cdr3_aa: CASSRTSGSYEQYF
cdr3_nt: TGTGCCAGCAGCCGGACTAGCGGGTCCTACGAGCAGTACTTC

v_call: TRBV4-2
clone_size: -
j_call: TRBJ2-7
d_call: TRBD2
cdr3_aa: CASSPIRDYDGEQYF
cdr3_nt: TGTGCCAGCAGCCCAATCCGGGACTATGACGGCGAGCAGTACTTC

v_call: TRBV7-2
clone_size: once
j_call: TRBJ1-1
d_call: -
cdr3_aa: CASSFGRNTEAFF
cdr3_nt: TGTGCCAGCAGCTTTGGCAGGAACACTGAAGCTTTCTTT

v_call: TRBV18
clone_size: -
j_call: TRBJ2-7
d_call: -
cdr3_aa: CASSPQDLWEQYF
cdr3_nt: TGTGCCAGCTCACCACAGGACCTCTGGGAGCAGTACTTC

v_call: TRBV28
clone_size: -
j_call: TRBJ2-1
d_call: -
cdr3_aa: CASSLGFEEFF
cdr3_nt: TGTGCCAGCAGTCTCGGCTTCGAGGAGTTCTTC

v_call: TRBV9
clone_size: -
j_call: TRBJ2-7
d_call: TRBD2
cdr3_aa: CASSPRGEGMRVEQYF
cdr3_nt: TGTGCCAGCAGCCCAAGAGGGGAGGGTATGAGAGTCGAGCAGTACTTC

v_call: TRBV6-1
clone_size: -
j_call: TRBJ2-7
d_call: -
cdr3_aa: CASSEDSLFHSSHEQYF
cdr3_nt: TGTGCCAGCAGTGAAGATAGCCTTTTCCATTCTTCCCACGAGCAGTACTTC

v_call: TRBV21-1
clone_size: -
j_call: TRBJ2-7
d_call: -
cdr3_aa: CASSLGGTGHEQYF
cdr3_nt: TGTGCCAGCAGTCTTGGAGGGACAGGCCACGAGCAGTACTTC

v_call: TRBV5-1
clone_size: -
j_call: TRBJ2-3
d_call: -
cdr3_aa: CASSFRHRGGDTQYF
cdr3_nt: TGCGCCAGCAGCTTCCGCCACAGGGGAGGAGATACGCAGTATTTT

v_call: TRBV28
clone_size: -
j_call: TRBJ2-7
d_call: -
cdr3_aa: CASSGGVSSYEQYF
cdr3_nt: TGTGCCAGCAGTGGTGGGGTCAGCTCCTACGAGCAGTACTTC

v_call: TRBV30
clone_size: -
j_call: TRBJ2-7
d_call: TRBD1
cdr3_aa: CASGQGIPYEQYF
cdr3_nt: TGTGCCAGTGGACAGGGGATTCCCTACGAGCAGTACTTC

v_call: TRBV28
clone_size: once
j_call: TRBJ1-1
d_call: TRBD1
cdr3_aa: CASSVRDRGFYTEAFF
cdr3_nt: TGTGCCAGCAGTGTCCGGGACAGGGGGTTCTACACTGAAGCTTTCTTT

v_call: TRBV19
clone_size: once
j_call: TRBJ2-2
d_call: TRBD2
cdr3_aa: CASSIRTSGRAGELFF
cdr3_nt: TGTGCCAGTAGTATCCGGACTAGCGGGAGGGCTGGGGAGCTGTTTTTT

v_call: TRBV30
clone_size: -
j_call: TRBJ1-3
d_call: -
cdr3_aa: CAWSVGNSGNTIYF
cdr3_nt: TGTGCCTGGAGTGTGGGGAACTCTGGAAACACCATATATTTT

v_call: TRBV11-2
clone_size: -
j_call: TRBJ1-2
d_call: -
cdr3_aa: CASSPRPRGGYGYTF
cdr3_nt: TGTGCCAGCAGCCCCCGTCCGCGGGGAGGATATGGCTACACCTTC

v_call: TRBV9
clone_size: -
j_call: TRBJ2-6
d_call: -
cdr3_aa: CASSVTMGHGKTGANVLTF
cdr3_nt: TGTGCCAGCAGCGTCACTATGGGACACGGAAAAACTGGGGCCAACGTCCTGACTTTC

v_call: TRBV7-9
clone_size: -
j_call: TRBJ2-7
d_call: TRBD2
cdr3_aa: CASSGREARREQYF
cdr3_nt: TGTGCCAGCAGCGGTCGGGAGGCCCGGCGCGAGCAGTACTTC

v_call: TRBV27
clone_size: -
j_call: TRBJ2-3
d_call: -
cdr3_aa: CASSPRAGTPSQYF
cdr3_nt: TGTGCCAGCAGTCCCAGAGCCGGGACCCCGTCGCAGTATTTT

v_call: TRBV4-2
clone_size: -
j_call: TRBJ2-3
d_call: -
cdr3_aa: CASSQTLGTLGTDTQYF
cdr3_nt: TGTGCCAGCAGCCAGACCCTAGGAACCCTAGGCACAGATACGCAGTATTTT

v_call: TRBV7-9
clone_size: -
j_call: TRBJ1-2
d_call: TRBD1
cdr3_aa: CASSQTTGGGHGYTF
cdr3_nt: TGTGCCAGCAGCCAGACGACAGGGGGTGGCCATGGCTACACCTTC

v_call: TRBV25-1
clone_size: -
j_call: TRBJ1-4
d_call: -
cdr3_aa: CASSESRVGEKLFF
cdr3_nt: TGTGCCAGCAGTGAATCCAGGGTGGGTGAAAAACTGTTTTTT

v_call: TRBV6-4
clone_size: -
j_call: TRBJ2-1
d_call: TRBD1
cdr3_aa: CASSDSGTGAYNEQFF
cdr3_nt: TGTGCCAGCAGTGATTCCGGGACAGGAGCATACAATGAGCAGTTCTTC

v_call: TRBV11-1
clone_size: -
j_call: TRBJ1-2
d_call: TRBD1
cdr3_aa: CASSLGGQIWGYTF
cdr3_nt: TGTGCCAGCAGCTTGGGGGGACAGATTTGGGGCTACACCTTC

v_call: TRBV2
clone_size: once
j_call: TRBJ2-3
d_call: TRBD2
cdr3_aa: CASSEPGAGGPLYTDTQYF
cdr3_nt: TGTGCCAGCAGTGAACCCGGGGCGGGAGGGCCTTTATACACAGATACGCAGTATTTT

v_call: TRBV7-3
clone_size: -
j_call: TRBJ1-1
d_call: -
cdr3_aa: CASSPGGAGTEAFF
cdr3_nt: TGTGCCAGCAGCCCGGGGGGGGCAGGCACTGAAGCTTTCTTT

v_call: TRBV10-3
clone_size: once
j_call: TRBJ2-5
d_call: -
cdr3_aa: CAISEGPETQYF
cdr3_nt: TGTGCCATCAGTGAGGGACCTGAGACCCAGTACTTC

v_call: TRBV4-1
clone_size: -
j_call: TRBJ1-1
d_call: -
cdr3_aa: CASSIQFPRANTEAFF
cdr3_nt: TGCGCCAGCAGCATCCAATTCCCCAGGGCGAACACTGAAGCTTTCTTT

v_call: TRBV19
clone_size: -
j_call: TRBJ2-1
d_call: TRBD1
cdr3_aa: CASSIWTGGYNEQFF
cdr3_nt: TGTGCCAGTAGTATTTGGACAGGGGGCTACAATGAGCAGTTCTTC

v_call: TRBV4-2
clone_size: -
j_call: TRBJ2-7
d_call: -
cdr3_aa: CASSGDLSSYEQYF
cdr3_nt: TGTGCCAGCAGCGGGGACCTCAGCTCCTACGAGCAGTACTTC

v_call: TRBV2
clone_size: -
j_call: TRBJ2-7
d_call: -
cdr3_aa: CASRLTYEQYF
cdr3_nt: TGTGCCAGCAGGTTGACTTACGAGCAGTACTTC

v_call: TRBV7-7
clone_size: -
j_call: TRBJ2-7
d_call: TRBD2
cdr3_aa: CASSPLGRGGREQYF
cdr3_nt: TGTGCTAGCAGCCCCCTCGGGAGGGGAGGGCGCGAGCAGTACTTC

v_call: TRBV14
clone_size: -
j_call: TRBJ2-7
d_call: -
cdr3_aa: CASSHQGPYEQYF
cdr3_nt: TGTGCCAGCAGCCATCAGGGACCCTACGAGCAGTACTTC

v_call: TRBV5-1
clone_size: -
j_call: TRBJ2-2
d_call: -
cdr3_aa: CASTLETSGAGELFF
cdr3_nt: TGCGCCAGCACCCTTGAAACGTCGGGGGCCGGGGAGCTGTTTTTT

v_call: TRBV27
clone_size: -
j_call: TRBJ2-7
d_call: TRBD1
cdr3_aa: CASSRTGGHYEQYF
cdr3_nt: TGTGCCAGCAGCAGGACAGGGGGCCACTACGAGCAGTACTTC

v_call: TRBV5-1
clone_size: -
j_call: TRBJ2-5
d_call: -
cdr3_aa: CASSFGEETQYF
cdr3_nt: TGCGCCAGCAGCTTCGGGGAAGAGACCCAGTACTTC

v_call: TRBV19
clone_size: -
j_call: TRBJ2-1
d_call: TRBD2
cdr3_aa: CASSIDLLLLAGDSSYNEQFF
cdr3_nt: TGTGCCAGTAGTATAGATCTACTTTTACTAGCGGGAGATAGCTCCTACAATGAGCAGTTCTTC

v_call: TRBV11-2
clone_size: -
j_call: TRBJ2-7
d_call: -
cdr3_aa: CASSFGQGTYEQYF
cdr3_nt: TGTGCCAGCAGCTTTGGTCAGGGTACCTACGAGCAGTACTTC

v_call: TRBV15
clone_size: -
j_call: TRBJ2-1
d_call: -
cdr3_aa: CATAETAIYNEQFF
cdr3_nt: TGTGCCACGGCTGAGACAGCGATTTACAATGAGCAGTTCTTC

v_call: TRBV6-6
clone_size: -
j_call: TRBJ1-2
d_call: -
cdr3_aa: CASSFDTYGYTF
cdr3_nt: TGTGCCAGCAGCTTCGACACATATGGCTACACCTTC

v_call: TRBV11-2
clone_size: -
j_call: TRBJ2-1
d_call: -
cdr3_aa: CASSRLGRLEQFF
cdr3_nt: TGTGCCAGCAGCCGATTGGGACGTCTAGAGCAGTTCTTC

v_call: TRBV18
clone_size: -
j_call: TRBJ1-1
d_call: -
cdr3_aa: CASSPNPDGAEAFF
cdr3_nt: TGTGCCAGCTCACCGAACCCGGATGGGGCTGAAGCTTTCTTT

v_call: TRBV30
clone_size: -
j_call: TRBJ2-5
d_call: -
cdr3_aa: CAWSARPPYGQYF
cdr3_nt: TGTGCCTGGAGTGCGCGCCCCCCATACGGGCAGTACTTC